The 32 T cell receptor beta chains below were found in one sample sequenced in a study of blood T cell repertoires in COVID-19. Profiling relied on immunoSEQ multiplex PCR, and the TCRdb table lists in-frame clones only, not all of them. The sample lists approximately 100,000 clones, around four fifths occurring once. Sample: peripheral blood. These receptors were collected from a woman in her sixties or seventies with acute or convalescent COVID-19.

The chain recombines TRBV5-1 with TRBJ2-2, with D perhaps TRBD1 (5 bases). The germline V and J ends were trimmed by 0 bases and 7 bases, with 13 bases remaining between them. CDR1 SGHRS and CDR2 YFSETQ come from the germline V gene. The CDR3 consists of 15 residues. CDR3 bases: TGCGCCAGCAGCTTGGGGGGCGCGACGTTCGGGGAGCTGTTTTTT. Its protein product is CASSLGGATFGELFF.

The genes are TRBV28 and TRBJ1-5; D unclear. The germline gives CDR1 MDHEN, CDR2 SYDVKM. This CDR3 is built from 15 residues. The V end lost 6 bases, the J end lost 0 bases, and 12 bases lay between the germline ends. DNA for the CDR3: TGTGCCAGCAGCCGCGTGCCGGGTAGCAATCAGCCCCAGCATTTT. It translates to CASSRVPGSNQPQHF.

The rearrangement uses TRBV10-2 and TRBJ1-2; a weak D match, TRBD1 (5 bases). The germline V gene has CDR1 WSHSY and CDR2 SAAADI. The germline V and J ends were trimmed by 3 bases and 8 bases, with 10 bases remaining between them. The CDR3 length is 12 residues. The CDR3 region is CASSDLTAGYTF. The CDR3, as DNA: TGCGCCAGCAGTGACCTGACAGCGGGCTACACCTTC.

CDR3 residues: CASSPGSGGYEQYF. The CDR3 bases are TGTGCCAGCTCACCGGGTAGCGGGGGCTACGAGCAGTACTTC. The chain is built from TRBV18 and TRBJ2-7, with 9 bases that match TRBD2. V lost 3 bases and J lost 3; bases outside the gene matches: 3. CDR3 length: 14 amino acids. Germline CDR1 reads KGHSH; CDR2 reads LQKENI.

The CDR3 loop reads CASSLGDRGNTGELFF. The CDR3 bases are TGTGCCAGCAGCTTGGGGGACAGGGGTAACACCGGGGAGCTGTTTTTT. The chain carries TRBV5-6 and TRBJ2-2; 10 bases are shared with TRBD1. Germline CDR1 SGHDT, CDR2 YYEEEE. Trimming took 0 bases from V and 2 from J; bases not matched to a gene: 1. CDR3 size: 16 residues.

The chain couples TRBV5-1 to TRBJ1-2, with 12 bases identical to TRBD1. This CDR3 has 15 residues. Germline CDR1 is SGHRS and CDR2 is YFSETQ. The V gene end was trimmed by 3 bases and the J gene end by 6 bases; junction bases not matched to a gene: 6. The CDR3 protein is CASSSSGQGANGYTF. CDR3 sequence (DNA): TGCGCCAGCAGCTCTTCGGGACAGGGGGCCAATGGCTACACCTTC.

To note about this clone: At one of its ends the junction is not consistent with the germline gene, which may arise from a read error. The chain employs TRBV7-7 and TRBJ2-2; possible D gene TRBD2, 6 bases. CDR3 length: 17 amino acids. In germline, CDR1 is SSHAT, CDR2 FNYEAQ (reference sequence). The CDR3 reads CASSPDLAASNTGELFF. CDR3 DNA sequence: TGTGCTAGCAGCCCAGACTTAGCGGCCTCGAACACCGGGGAGCTGTTTTTT.

This chain connects TRBV10-3 to TRBJ2-1; 11 bases match TRBD1. Germline-derived CDR1 and CDR2 are ENHRY and SYGVKD. V trimming: 8 bases; J trimming: 8 bases; junction bases outside the gene matches: 8. The CDR3 is 14 amino acids. The CDR3 is CAIPGTGGRDEQFF. DNA for the CDR3: TGTGCCATCCCAGGGACAGGGGGACGCGATGAGCAGTTCTTC.

This chain links TRBV5-6 with TRBJ2-7, with no clear D. Germline V lookup: CDR1 SGHDT, CDR2 YYEEEE. This CDR3 is built from 13 residues. V lost 6 bases and J lost 0, with 10 bases in between. In DNA, the CDR3 is TGTGCCAGCACGTCCCGGGTCTCCTACGAGCAGTACTTC. It translates to CASTSRVSYEQYF.

This clone was detected only a few times. The CDR3 DNA is TGTGCCACACGCTGGACAGATAGCAATCAGCCCCAGCATTTT. Its translation is CATRWTDSNQPQHF. J is TRBJ1-5 and V is TRBV2; D might be TRBD1 (6 bases). Trimming shortened V by 10 bases and J by 0 bases, and 13 bases separated the two germline ends. The CDR3 loop spans 14 amino acids. Germline values: CDR1 SNHLY, CDR2 FYNNEI.

V usage is TRBV2 and J usage is TRBJ1-6; a possible D gene is TRBD1 (5 bases). V lost 6 bases and J lost 10, with 19 bases in between. Germline CDR1 is SNHLY and CDR2 is FYNNEI. CDR3 length equals 15 residues. The CDR3 bases are TGTGCCAGCAGCGGGGGGGAAAGGTCCGAATCACCCCTCCACTTT. Protein: CASSGGERSESPLHF.

The rearrangement joins TRBV2 to TRBJ2-1; the match to TRBD2 covers 7 bases. Germline assignment: CDR1 SNHLY and CDR2 FYNNEI. The ends lost 6 bases at V and 7 bases at J; junction bases unmatched: 9. The CDR3 contains 14 residues. As DNA, the CDR3 is TGTGCCAGCAGATGGGGTAGCGGGCGGAATGAGCAGTTCTTC. Its translation: CASRWGSGRNEQFF.

The chain has TRBV28 and TRBJ1-1, with 9 bases identical to TRBD1. J was trimmed by 6 bases and V by 3 bases; bases with no gene match: 11. The CDR3 contains 16 residues. CDR1 and CDR2 from the germline V gene are MDHEN and SYDVKM. The DNA of the CDR3 is TGTGCCAGCAGTTTCAGACCGGGACAGGGACACCCTGAAGCTTTCTTT. Translating it yields CASSFRPGQGHPEAFF.

V is TRBV3-1 (or the pseudogene TRBV3-2) and J is TRBJ2-4, with TRBD1 matching over 7 bases. The germline gives CDR1 LGHDT, CDR2 YNNKEL (reference sequence). The V gene end was trimmed by 1 base and the J gene end by 0 bases; junction bases not matched to a gene: 3. The CDR3 has 16 amino acids. The CDR3 region has the DNA TGTGCCAGCAGCCAAGTACAGGGGCTAGCCAAAAACATTCAGTACTTC. This codes for CASSQVQGLAKNIQYF.

The chain recombines TRBV30 with TRBJ1-6; 10 bases line up with TRBD1. The germline V gene encodes CDR1 GTSNPN and CDR2 SVGIG (reference sequence). This CDR3 region has 15 residues. Losses at the gene ends were 2 bases for V and 9 bases for J; bases not matched to a gene: 7. The CDR3 nucleotides read TGTGCCTGGAGTTCCGAGGGACAGGGGACTTCACCCCTCCACTTT. Translating it yields CAWSSEGQGTSPLHF. The variable domain in full, with the rest retrieved from reference TRBV30 and TRBJ1-6, is SQTIHQWPATLVQPVGSPLSLECTVEGTSNPNLYWYRQAAGRGLQLLFYSVGIGQISSEVPQNLSASRPQDRQFILSSKKLLLSDSGFYLCAWSSEGQGTSPLHFGNGTRLTVT.

The gene calls are TRBV7-9 and TRBJ1-1; 7 nucleotides align to TRBD1. CDR3 size: 18 residues. With 1 base clipped from V and 3 bases from J, the junction kept 14 bases outside the gene matches. Germline values: CDR1 SEHNR, CDR2 FQNEAQ (reference sequence). This CDR3 reads CASSLGRGPRTADTEAFF. In nucleotides, the CDR3 is TGTGCCAGCAGCTTAGGAAGGGGGCCTCGGACGGCGGACACTGAAGCTTTCTTT. Together with reference TRBV7-9 and TRBJ1-1, the CDR3 gives the full variable domain: DTGVSQNPRHKITKRGQNVTFRCDPISEHNRLYWYRQTLGQGPEFLTYFQNEAQLEKSRLLSDRFSAERPKGSFSTLEIQRTEQGDSAMYLCASSLGRGPRTADTEAFFGQGTRLTVV.

This clone has more than one count but fewer than ten. The genes are TRBV2 and TRBJ1-6; 7 bases match TRBD1. This CDR3 contains 15 residues. J gave up 8 bases and V 3 bases, and 7 bases lay outside the gene matches. Looked up from germline, CDR1 is SNHLY and CDR2 is FYNNEI. The CDR3 nucleotides are TGTGCCAGCAGTGATAGAGGGGGCGCAGATTCACCCCTCCACTTT. This encodes CASSDRGGADSPLHF.

J is TRBJ2-7 and V is TRBV14; D is ambiguous. The CDR3 covers 11 residues. CDR1 is SGHDN and CDR2 is FVKESK in the germline V gene. V shed 6 bases and J shed 6 bases, with 9 bases lying between them. The CDR3 DNA follows: TGTGCCAGCAGTTCGTGGGCCGAGCAGTACTTC. Its translation is CASSSWAEQYF. Full variable domain (rest looked up from reference TRBV14 and TRBJ2-7): EAGVTQFPSHSVIEKGQTVTLRCDPISGHDNLYWYRRVMGKEIKFLLHFVKESKQDESGMPNNRFLAERTGGTYSTLKVQPAELEDSGVYFCASSSWAEQYFGPGTRLTVT.

V is TRBV18 and J is TRBJ2-3; 10 bases match TRBD2. This CDR3 has 20 residues. J lost 2 bases, V lost 1 base, and 15 bases had no gene match. In germline, CDR1 is KGHSH, CDR2 LQKENI. CDR3 amino acids: CASSPRPPSGRKINTDTQYF. The DNA for the CDR3 is TGTGCCAGCTCACCACGGCCCCCTAGCGGGAGAAAGATTAACACAGATACGCAGTATTTT.

V is TRBV30 and J is TRBJ2-2, with D tentatively TRBD2 (7 bases). Germline-derived CDR1 and CDR2 are GTSNPN and SVGIG (reference sequence). CDR3 size: 15 residues. Trimming stripped 1 base from V and 7 bases from J, with 16 bases between. DNA of the CDR3: TGTGCCTGGAGTGGAGAGGGGGGGCCCGTCGGGGAGCTGTTTTTT. It is translated as CAWSGEGGPVGELFF.

This rearrangement joins TRBV2 to TRBJ1-6; 7 bases are shared with TRBD1. Trimming at V came to 6 bases and at J to 14 bases, leaving 10 bases not matched to a gene. The CDR3 runs to 13 residues. The germline CDR1 and CDR2 sequences are SNHLY and FYNNEI. CDR3 protein: CASSRQGVGSLHF. The CDR3 bases are TGTGCCAGCAGCAGACAGGGCGTCGGGTCCCTCCACTTT.

V is TRBV28 and J is TRBJ1-2; 7 nucleotides line up with TRBD1. Trimming removed 2 bases from V and 7 bases from J; junction bases left unmatched: 7. This CDR3 has 14 residues. Germline V gene sequence: CDR1 MDHEN, CDR2 SYDVKM. CDR3 sequence: CASSLPGGKFGYTF. In DNA form, the CDR3 reads TGTGCCAGCAGTTTACCAGGGGGGAAGTTTGGCTACACCTTC.

The V gene is TRBV2, the J gene TRBJ1-3; maybe TRBD1 (5 bases). The CDR3 spans 12 residues. V lost 11 bases and J 2 bases, leaving 10 bases between the germline ends. The germline V gene encodes CDR1 SNHLY and CDR2 FYNNEI. The DNA of the CDR3 is TGTGCCGGGCGGACAACTGGAAACACCATATATTTT. Protein sequence: CAGRTTGNTIYF.

The chain recombines TRBV25-1 with TRBJ2-5; D possibly corresponds to TRBD2 (5 bases). Germline CDR1 is MGHDK and CDR2 is SYGVNS. Deletions cut 3 bases from V and 5 bases from J, with 10 bases between. The CDR3 extends over 13 amino acids. The CDR3, as DNA: TGTGCCAGCAGTGACCTAGCTCGGGAGACCCAGTACTTC. Protein product: CASSDLARETQYF. Based on the CDR3 plus reference TRBV25-1 and TRBJ2-5, the full variable domain is EADIYQTPRYLVIGTGKKITLECSQTMGHDKMYWYQQDPGMELHLIHYSYGVNSTEKGDLSSESTVSRIRTEHFPLTLESARPSHTSQYLCASSDLARETQYFGPGTRLLVL.

V and J are TRBV6-5 and TRBJ2-7; 9 nucleotides align to TRBD1. Per germline, CDR1 MNHEY and CDR2 SVGAGI. Losses at the gene ends were 2 bases for V and 5 bases for J; bases not matched to a gene: 7. The CDR3 has 15 residues. The CDR3 protein is CASSYGSTGGHEQYF. The CDR3, as DNA: TGTGCCAGCAGTTACGGATCGACAGGGGGACACGAGCAGTACTTC.

The chain is built from TRBV30 and TRBJ1-2; D is uncertain. Germline-derived CDR1 and CDR2 are GTSNPN and SVGIG (reference sequence). The CDR3 sequence is 13 residues long. Trimming stripped 4 bases from V and 0 bases from J, with 9 bases between. The CDR3 spells CAWNRGANYGYTF. In DNA form, the CDR3 reads TGTGCCTGGAACCGGGGAGCTAACTATGGCTACACCTTC.

V usage is TRBV19 and J usage is TRBJ1-2; perhaps TRBD1 as D (5 bases). V lost 3 bases and J 7 bases, leaving 15 bases between the germline ends. This CDR3 region has 14 residues. Germline assignment: CDR1 LNHDA and CDR2 SQIVND (reference sequence). In nucleotides, the CDR3 is TGTGCCAGTAGTATGATCCTCGGGGGGTTTGGCTACACCTTC. Its translation is CASSMILGGFGYTF.

This clone occurred a few times. The V and J genes are TRBV7-2 and TRBJ2-1, with 9 bases lining up with TRBD2. The trim removed 1 base at V and 14 bases at J, leaving 9 bases unmatched. In germline, CDR1 is SGHTA, CDR2 FQGNSA. The CDR3 extends over 14 amino acids. The CDR3, as DNA: TGTGCCAGCAGCTTAGAACCGGGACTAGCTCATAAGTTCTTC. This translates into CASSLEPGLAHKFF.

The V call is TRBV4-2, the J call TRBJ1-3, with no clear D. CDR1 and CDR2 (germline): LGHNA, YNFKEQ. This CDR3 is built from 15 residues. V lost 0 bases, J lost 2 bases, and 8 bases lay in between. The CDR3: CASSQEGGAGNTIYF. CDR3 in DNA: TGTGCCAGCAGCCAAGAAGGTGGAGCTGGAAACACCATATATTTT.

This chain uses TRBV15 with TRBJ2-1; TRBD2 might be the D (7 bases). The CDR3 consists of 12 residues. V lost 5 bases, J lost 9 bases, and 11 bases lay in between. Germline assignment: CDR1 LNHNV and CDR2 YYDKDF (reference sequence). CDR3 nucleotides: TGTGCCACCAGCGTCGGGGGGCGTGAGCAGTTCTTC. This sequence encodes CATSVGGREQFF.

In its sample, this clone was seen a few times. V gene TRBV30 combines with J gene TRBJ1-5; the D gene is possibly TRBD1 (5 bases). Looked up from germline, CDR1 is GTSNPN and CDR2 is SVGIG (reference sequence). The germline V and J ends were trimmed by 0 bases and 6 bases, with 12 bases remaining between them. CDR3 length: 14 amino acids. CDR3 DNA: TGTGCCTGGAGTGTCGGCAGGGCCACTCAGCCCCAGCATTTT. Translation: CAWSVGRATQPQHF. The variable domain in full, completed from reference TRBV30 and TRBJ1-5, reads SQTIHQWPATLVQPVGSPLSLECTVEGTSNPNLYWYRQAAGRGLQLLFYSVGIGQISSEVPQNLSASRPQDRQFILSSKKLLLSDSGFYLCAWSVGRATQPQHFGDGTRLSIL.

This clone was recorded only once. J is TRBJ1-3 and V is TRBV5-1; D unclear. Germline lookup yields CDR1 SGHRS and CDR2 YFSETQ. The CDR3 is 15 amino acids. Trimming pared 0 bases from V and 2 bases from J, leaving 9 bases between. The CDR3 loop is CASSLVFRPGNTIYF. The CDR3 DNA reads as TGCGCCAGCAGCTTGGTCTTCAGGCCTGGAAACACCATATATTTT.